The clone carrying this TCR beta chain was seen just once. This sample was included in a study of blood T cell repertoires in COVID-19. Whole-study context: COVID-19 samples from acute and convalescent phases originated in the United States, Italy and Spain. T cells, B-cell-depleted T cells, or PBMCs provided the cDNA or gDNA that served as material.

V shed 1 base and J shed 5 bases, with 21 bases lying between them. This CDR3 region has 17 residues. Germline loops: CDR1 LGHDT, CDR2 YNNKEL (reference sequence). In the original workflow: The assay estimated nucleated cells by amplifying reference gene primers. Profiling relied on immunoSEQ multiplex PCR, and the TCRdb table lists in-frame clones only, not all of them. V, J and clone size were drawn from that table, and D and trimming were deduced from the DNA. Of 200,000 to 250,000 clones in the sample, approximately 82% were seen once. Specimen: peripheral blood. The rearrangement uses TRBV3-1 (or the pseudogene TRBV3-2) and TRBJ2-7, with D perhaps TRBD1 (5 bases). The TCR originated in a middle-aged man with active or convalescent COVID-19. The CDR3 is CASSQARTARALHEQYF. In DNA form, the CDR3 reads TGTGCCAGCAGCCAAGCTCGGACGGCCAGGGCCTTGCACGAGCAGTACTTC.